Listed below are T cell receptor beta chains from one sample, sequenced in a study of blood T cell repertoires in COVID-19. Sequencing was performed with immunoSEQ multiplex PCR; in TCRdb, only in-frame clones are kept and a portion is missing. The profile shows under 300,000 clones, over 65% of them singletons. The sequenced material came from peripheral blood. The origin of the receptors is a woman of 80 years or more with acute or convalescent COVID-19. The CDR3 runs from the conserved cysteine through the conserved F or W. The D gene is left open where the match is weak. The size entry is marked missing in some rows and otherwise reads once, few, many or a size class.

d_gene,v_gene,j_gene,abundance,CDR3aa,CDR3nt
-,TRBV3-1/TRBV3-2,TRBJ1-2,-,CASSHPRGGYGYTF,TGTGCCAGCAGCCACCCCCGGGGGGGATATGGCTACACCTTC
TRBD2,TRBV5-1,TRBJ2-2,-,CASSPGRGGDTGELFF,TGCGCCAGCAGTCCCGGGAGGGGTGGCGACACCGGGGAGCTGTTTTTT
-,TRBV18,TRBJ2-1,-,CASSPLANTYNEQFF,TGTGCCAGCTCACCTCTAGCGAACACCTACAATGAGCAGTTCTTC
TRBD1,TRBV19,TRBJ1-1,-,CASKVRDRETEAFF,TGTGCCAGTAAAGTCCGGGACAGGGAGACTGAAGCTTTCTTT
TRBD1,TRBV19,TRBJ1-1,-,CASSITGVGTEAFF,TGTGCCAGTAGTATAACAGGGGTTGGCACTGAAGCTTTCTTT
-,TRBV3-1/TRBV3-2,TRBJ1-6,-,CASSQTGSNSPLHF,TGTGCCAGCAGCCAGACAGGTAGTAATTCACCCCTCCACTTT
TRBD1,TRBV2,TRBJ1-2,few,CASSSQGASNYGYTF,TGTGCCAGCAGCTCACAGGGGGCTTCTAACTATGGCTACACCTTC
-,TRBV5-6,TRBJ1-4,-,CASSLGTGGEKLFF,TGTGCCAGCAGCTTGGGGACTGGCGGTGAAAAACTGTTTTTT
-,TRBV6-5,TRBJ2-2,-,CASSYSRRGRAGELFF,TGTGCCAGCAGTTACTCGAGAAGGGGGAGGGCCGGGGAGCTGTTTTTT
-,TRBV6-5,TRBJ2-3,-,CASSVTRARDTQYF,TGTGCCAGCAGCGTGACTAGGGCCCGAGATACGCAGTATTTT
TRBD2,TRBV19,TRBJ2-7,-,CASSMSGTSASYEQYF,TGTGCCAGTAGTATGAGTGGGACTAGCGCCTCCTACGAGCAGTACTTC
TRBD1,TRBV19,TRBJ1-2,-,CATSRGQVREYGYTF,TGTGCCACCTCCAGGGGGCAGGTTCGTGAGTATGGCTACACCTTC
-,TRBV5-1,TRBJ2-1,-,CASSFQLGGEQFF,TGCGCCAGCAGCTTTCAACTAGGAGGAGAGCAGTTCTTC
TRBD1,TRBV18,TRBJ2-1,-,CASSPPSGTGSYNEQFF,TGTGCCAGCTCACCACCCAGTGGGACAGGGTCCTACAATGAGCAGTTCTTC
TRBD1,TRBV5-1,TRBJ2-7,many,CASSLVTDRVMYEQYF,TGCGCCAGCAGCTTGGTTACGGACAGGGTTATGTACGAGCAGTACTTC
TRBD2,TRBV5-1,TRBJ2-1,-,CASSPAGVAGEQFF,TGCGCCAGCAGCCCAGCGGGAGTGGCAGGTGAGCAGTTCTTC
-,TRBV2,TRBJ2-5,few,CASGWTSEETQYF,TGTGCCAGCGGTTGGACATCCGAAGAGACCCAGTACTTC
TRBD1,TRBV2,TRBJ1-1,-,CASLSPYRGMNTEAFF,TGTGCCAGCCTATCTCCCTACAGGGGCATGAACACTGAAGCTTTCTTT
TRBD1,TRBV9,TRBJ1-4,-,CASSVTGGVGLGNEKLFF,TGTGCCAGCAGCGTTACAGGGGGCGTAGGGTTGGGAAATGAAAAACTGTTTTTT
-,TRBV18,TRBJ2-2,-,CASSPWESDTGELFF,TGTGCCAGCTCACCTTGGGAGTCGGACACCGGGGAGCTGTTTTTT
TRBD1,TRBV3-1/TRBV3-2,TRBJ1-1,-,CASSQSGTGRWAFF,TGTGCCAGCAGCCAATCCGGGACAGGGCGTTGGGCTTTCTTT
-,TRBV19,TRBJ1-1,-,CASSTASGPRTEAFF,TGTGCCAGTAGTACGGCTTCAGGGCCTCGGACTGAAGCTTTCTTT
TRBD1,TRBV2,TRBJ1-4,-,CASARGYLRDSEKLFF,TGTGCCAGCGCCAGGGGCTATCTCCGGGACAGCGAAAAACTGTTTTTT
TRBD1,TRBV27,TRBJ1-5,-,CASSSQGKGYSNQPQHF,TGTGCCAGCAGTTCACAGGGGAAGGGTTATAGCAATCAGCCCCAGCATTTT
-,TRBV5-1,TRBJ1-5,-,CASSLGDTPGQPQHF,TGCGCCAGCAGCTTGGGGGACACCCCAGGACAGCCCCAGCATTTT
-,TRBV12-5,TRBJ2-2,few,CASGSSVFGGAGELFF,TGTGCTAGTGGTTCCTCCGTATTTGGGGGCGCCGGGGAGCTGTTTTTT
-,TRBV27,TRBJ1-5,-,CASSLSGVYSNQPQHF,TGTGCCAGCAGTTTATCAGGGGTGTATAGCAATCAGCCCCAGCATTTT
TRBD1,TRBV6-1,TRBJ1-6,once,CASSEAGQGINSPLHF,TGTGCCAGCAGTGAAGCCGGACAGGGGATCAATTCACCCCTCCACTTT
TRBD2,TRBV5-1,TRBJ2-2,-,CASSLDGRFPGELFF,TGCGCCAGCAGCTTGGACGGGAGGTTCCCCGGGGAGCTGTTTTTT